The present T cell receptor (beta chain) was sequenced within a study of shared clonotypes between healthy human individuals. To note about this clone: Its antigen is not identified.

Study observations and caveats: As a rule, naive subsets had a larger estimated richness than memory subsets.

The J segment lost 9 bases and the V segment lost 7 bases, leaving 6 bases of the junction unmatched. Germline-derived CDR1 and CDR2 are ENHRY and SYGVKD. This CDR3 spans 13 amino acids. The assay was immunoSEQ multiplex PCR, and TCRdb's table has in-frame clones only and misses some. The data contain 2 million to 2.5 million clones, less than 95% of them seen just once; the ten biggest clones take up about 0.36%. Material: naive CD4+ T cells from PBMCs. Subset: CD45RA+ positively selected. This receptor was obtained from a man between 18 and 29 years old in good health. Some clones in this sample may be carry-over from other donors' samples. This chain links TRBV10-3 with TRBJ2-1; 10 bases fit TRBD2. The CDR3 protein is CAITQREGGEQFF. CDR3 DNA: TGTGCCATCACGCAGCGGGAGGGCGGTGAGCAGTTCTTC.